This TCR beta chain was retrieved from a study of cytomegalovirus exposure and HLA in healthy donors. Whole-study results and caveats: Follow-up analysis seemed to connect common viral pathogens with several of the most significant clusters identified. TCR beta V segments were, for the most part, productive about 87% or about 30% of the time in an earlier analysis.

The primer mix had 60 Vbeta and 13 Jbeta primers. The repertoire was sequenced with immunoSEQ multiplex PCR; TCRdb's copy has only in-frame clones and lacks some. The listing records 70,000 to 85,000 clones. In germline, CDR1 is MDHEN, CDR2 SYDVKM. V dropped 5 bases and J dropped 3; count of bases not matched to a gene: 4. The CDR3 extends over 15 amino acids. Concerning this clone: Its antigen is not known.

J is TRBJ2-3 and V is TRBV28, with 11 bases that match TRBD1. The sequenced sample was PBMCs. The clonotype originates from a female donor in good health and CMV-seropositive. The CDR3 sequence: CASSEDRGPTDTQYF. As DNA, the CDR3 is TGTGCCAGCAGTGAGGACAGGGGGCCGACAGATACGCAGTATTTT.